This passage covers 21 T cell receptor beta chains from one sample sequenced in a study of response to subunit inactivated influenza vaccine. TCRdb re-analysed the RT-PCR reads in MiXCR, keeping a single row per CDR3 protein. The table lists roughly 700,000 distinct CDR3 sequences, around 16% of them singletons. The material was PBMCs from blood, obtained approximately 12 days after vaccination. The receptor source for this set is a man over 45 who received an inactivated influenza vaccine.

This clonotype was counted a few times. The chain recombines TRBV7-9 with TRBJ1-2, with TRBD1 matching over 9 bases. The CDR3 contains 14 residues. CDR1 is SEHNR, CDR2 FQNEAQ, per germline (reference sequence). The V and J ends lost 6 bases and 4 bases, in that order; junction bases with no gene match: 6. The CDR3 spells CASRPTGGVYGYTF. The CDR3 coding sequence is TGTGCCAGCAGACCCACAGGGGGCGTCTATGGCTACACCTTC.

V usage is TRBV7-3 and J usage is TRBJ2-3; TRBD2 aligns across 7 bases. Germline V CDR1 and CDR2: SGHTA, FQGTGA. This CDR3 contains 16 residues. V shed 5 bases and J 1 base; nucleotides not matched to a gene: 9. This CDR3 reads CASSRGLVAGTDTQYF. The CDR3 nucleotides read TGTGCCAGCAGCCGTGGACTAGTGGCTGGCACAGATACGCAGTATTTT.

This clonotype came up a few times. The V call is TRBV7-8, the J call TRBJ1-2; 7 nucleotides match TRBD1. The V segment lost 5 bases and the J segment 6 bases; nucleotides outside the gene matches: 6. CDR1 is SGHVS and CDR2 is FQNEAQ in the germline V gene. The CDR3 totals 13 residues. The CDR3 DNA reads TGTGCCAGCAGCCTCGACAGGGAGAATGGCTACACCTTC. Translation: CASSLDRENGYTF.

This clonotype was seen only a few times. The J gene is TRBJ2-1, the V gene TRBV5-1, with TRBD2 matching 8 bases. With 0 bases clipped from V and 8 bases from J, the junction kept 4 bases outside the gene matches. Germline V gene lookup returns CDR1 SGHRS and CDR2 YFSETQ. The CDR3 covers 14 residues. The CDR3 DNA is TGCGCCAGCAGCTTGGGGACTAGCATCCATGAGCAGTTCTTC. Residues: CASSLGTSIHEQFF. Combining the CDR3 with reference TRBV5-1 and TRBJ2-1 gives the whole variable domain KAGVTQTPRYLIKTRGQQVTLSCSPISGHRSVSWYQQTPGQGLQFLFEYFSETQRNKGNFPGRFSGRQFSNSRSEMNVSTLELGDSALYLCASSLGTSIHEQFFGPGTRLTVL.

This clonotype turned up a few times. The chain has TRBV20-1 and TRBJ2-5, with 9 bases fitting TRBD1. The CDR3 contains 15 residues. Germline CDR1 reads DFQATT; CDR2 reads SNEGSKA (reference sequence). The junction had 4 bases not matched to a gene; V was cut back by 0 bases and J by 2 bases. CDR3 protein: CSARDMDRGQETQYF. CDR3 in DNA: TGCAGTGCTAGAGATATGGACAGGGGTCAAGAGACCCAGTACTTC.

There are a few counts of this clonotype. J is TRBJ1-2 and V is TRBV5-1; D is perhaps TRBD1 (6 bases). The germline V gene has CDR1 SGHRS and CDR2 YFSETQ. V gave up 0 bases and J gave up 0 bases, with 12 bases separating them. This CDR3 comprises 16 residues. CDR3 in DNA: TGCGCCAGCAGCTTGGCTCCCGGGACACCTAACTATGGCTACACCTTC. It translates to CASSLAPGTPNYGYTF. Full variable domain (outside the CDR3, taken from reference TRBV5-1 and TRBJ1-2): KAGVTQTPRYLIKTRGQQVTLSCSPISGHRSVSWYQQTPGQGLQFLFEYFSETQRNKGNFPGRFSGRQFSNSRSEMNVSTLELGDSALYLCASSLAPGTPNYGYTFGSGTRLTVV.

The chain is built from TRBV27 and TRBJ1-6, with unresolved D. Germline V CDR1 and CDR2: MNHEY, SMNVEV (reference sequence). V was pared by 5 bases and J by 0 bases, with 8 bases between. CDR3 length: 15 amino acids. CDR3 sequence reads: CASSPESSYNSPLHF. The CDR3 DNA follows: TGTGCCAGCAGTCCGGAGAGCTCCTATAATTCACCCCTCCACTTT.

This chain links TRBV28 with TRBJ2-5; either TRBD1 or TRBD2 may supply D (5 bases each). Germline CDR1 is MDHEN and CDR2 is SYDVKM. The CDR3 has 13 amino acids. Trimming stripped 8 bases from V and 0 bases from J, with 10 bases between. CDR3 nucleotide sequence: TGTGCCAGCCGGGGCCGAAACCAAGAGACCCAGTACTTC. Encoded protein: CASRGRNQETQYF.

In this sample, this clonotype turned up many times. The J gene is TRBJ2-4, the V gene TRBV5-1; D assignment may be TRBD1 or TRBD2 (5 bases each). Germline V CDR1 and CDR2: SGHRS, YFSETQ. The CDR3 contains 14 residues. The ends were cut back, 3 bases at V and 4 bases at J, with 11 bases in the middle. The CDR3 nucleotides read TGCGCCAGCAGCTCCGGGACGGAGAAAAACATTCAGTACTTC. This translates into CASSSGTEKNIQYF.

The J gene is TRBJ1-5, the V gene TRBV6-2 or TRBV6-3, with unresolved D. The V end lost 2 bases, the J end lost 0 bases, and 11 bases lay between the germline ends. The CDR3 is made up of 16 amino acids. Germline-derived CDR1 and CDR2 are MNHEY and SVGEGT. The CDR3 reads CASSYDSAYSNQPQHF. CDR3 bases: TGTGCCAGCAGTTACGATTCAGCTTATAGCAATCAGCCCCAGCATTTT.

This clonotype was seen a handful of times. This chain connects TRBV7-8 to TRBJ2-1; TRBD1 agrees at 10 bases. Looked up from germline, CDR1 is SGHVS and CDR2 is FQNEAQ. V lost 5 bases to trimming and J lost 8 bases; unmatched junction nucleotides: 3. The CDR3 length is 13 residues. The chain's CDR3 is CASSHGTGDEQFF. The CDR3 DNA follows: TGTGCCAGCAGCCATGGGACAGGGGATGAGCAGTTCTTC.

This clonotype has just one count. Given a much more abundant clone one base away, this may be a read error. The V call is TRBV2, the J call TRBJ2-7, with TRBD1 matching over 9 bases. The CDR3 is 13 residues long. Germline-derived CDR1 and CDR2 are SNHLY and FYNNEI. The V and J ends lost 6 bases and 5 bases, in that order; junction bases with no gene match: 5. The CDR3 region is CASSGGQGHEQYF. CDR3 DNA sequence: TGTGCCAGCAGCGGGGGACAGGGCCACGAGCAGTACTTC.

The chain employs TRBV4-3 and TRBJ2-1, with 7 bases matching TRBD1. Germline lookup yields CDR1 LGHNA and CDR2 YSLEER. The CDR3 has 16 amino acids. Trimming took 0 bases from V and 4 from J; bases not matched to a gene: 6. This chain's CDR3 is CASSQETGVGYNEQFF. CDR3 nucleotides: TGCGCCAGCAGCCAAGAAACAGGGGTGGGATACAATGAGCAGTTCTTC.

This clonotype appeared a few times. The rearrangement links TRBV7-9 to TRBJ1-6; 8 nucleotides agree with TRBD1. The CDR3 runs 14 residues. The V and J ends lost 5 bases and 9 bases, in that order; junction bases with no gene match: 6. The germline CDR1 and CDR2 sequences are SEHNR and FQNEAQ (reference sequence). CDR3 loop: CASSDTGGVSPLHF. CDR3 DNA sequence: TGTGCCAGCAGCGATACAGGGGGAGTTTCACCCCTCCACTTT.

The rearrangement uses TRBV29-1 and TRBJ2-2, with D perhaps matching TRBD1 (6 bases). The CDR3 length is 16 residues. Trimming left V 2 bases short and J 0 bases short, with 13 bases between. Germline CDR1 and CDR2: SQVTM and ANQGSEA. The CDR3 protein is CSVEWGQQANTGELFF. Written as DNA, the CDR3 is TGCAGCGTTGAATGGGGGCAGCAAGCGAACACCGGGGAGCTGTTTTTT.

This clonotype showed up many times. The rearrangement links TRBV4-2 to TRBJ2-2; maybe TRBD2 (5 bases). Looked up from germline, CDR1 is LGHNA and CDR2 is YNFKEQ. Trimming stripped 0 bases from V and 8 bases from J, with 13 bases between. This CDR3 is built from 15 residues. CDR3 nucleotide sequence: TGTGCCAGCAGCCAAGATCGGGGAGTTAGGGGGGAGCTGTTTTTT. Encoded protein: CASSQDRGVRGELFF.

V usage is TRBV11-2 and J usage is TRBJ2-5; 7 bases are shared with TRBD1. The germline CDR1 and CDR2 sequences are SGHAT and FQNNGV. This CDR3 has 16 amino acids. Trimming cost V 4 bases and J 1 base; bases outside gene matches: 9. The CDR3 is CASSSPGTEGQETQYF. The CDR3 nucleotides are TGTGCCAGCAGCTCCCCGGGGACAGAGGGCCAAGAGACCCAGTACTTC.

This clonotype has a handful of counts. The rearrangement uses TRBV7-6 and TRBJ2-5; D may be TRBD1 or TRBD2 (6 bases each). The CDR3 extends over 16 amino acids. Germline values: CDR1 SGHVS, CDR2 FNYEAQ. Trimming pared 1 base from V and 4 bases from J, leaving 16 bases between. The CDR3 here is CASSLVGGSGRETQYF. The CDR3 DNA sequence: TGTGCCAGCAGCTTAGTAGGGGGGAGTGGCCGAGAGACCCAGTACTTC.

In its sample, this clonotype was seen a few times. The V call is TRBV27, the J call TRBJ2-3; perhaps TRBD2 as D (6 bases). There are 16 residues in the CDR3. The V end was cut by 7 bases, the J end by 3 bases, with 20 bases between. CDR1 is MNHEY, CDR2 SMNVEV, per germline (reference sequence). CDR3: CASKLKGASATDTQYF. The CDR3 DNA reads TGTGCCAGCAAATTAAAAGGGGCTAGCGCGACAGATACGCAGTATTTT.

The rearrangement uses TRBV9 and TRBJ1-6; D is unresolved. Trimming shortened V by 3 bases and J by 7 bases, and 8 bases separated the two germline ends. Per germline, CDR1 SGDLS and CDR2 YYNGEE. The CDR3 length is 13 residues. The CDR3: CASSGTPNSPLHF. The CDR3 region has the DNA TGTGCCAGCAGCGGGACTCCCAATTCACCCCTCCACTTT.

This clonotype was detected only a few times. The chain employs TRBV24-1 and TRBJ2-2, with a weak D call TRBD1 (6 bases). Trimming took 8 bases from V and 3 from J, leaving 15 bases between them. The CDR3 extends over 15 amino acids. Per germline, CDR1 KGHDR and CDR2 SFDVKD. CDR3 protein: CATTDARGYTGELFF. CDR3 in DNA: TGTGCCACCACCGACGCCAGGGGATACACCGGGGAGCTGTTTTTT.